This TCR beta chain was sequenced for a study of blood T cell repertoires in COVID-19. On the study more broadly: The United States, Italy and Spain provided the acute and convalescent COVID-19 samples. PBMCs, B-cell-depleted T cells, or T cells were the source of the cDNA or gDNA that made up the material.

Per the authors' pipeline: Reference gene primer amplification gave estimated nucleated cell counts. The method was immunoSEQ multiplex PCR; TCRdb's version includes in-frame clones alone and lacks a portion of them. V, J and clone size are taken as reported in that table, and D and trimming were inferred from the DNA itself. The table has more than 55,000 clones, around 82% seen once. V was clipped by 2 bases and J by 4 bases; unmatched bases: 5. Germline loops: CDR1 MNHEY, CDR2 SVGAGI. The CDR3 runs 15 residues. This rearrangement joins TRBV6-5 to TRBJ2-7; 10 bases agree with TRBD1. The sequenced material came from peripheral blood. The origin of this receptor is a man aged 80 or over with active or convalescent COVID-19. The DNA of the CDR3 is TGTGCCAGCAGTTACGGACCGGGACAGGGGTACGAGCAGTACTTC. Its translation is CASSYGPGQGYEQYF.